The rows below give T cell receptor beta chains drawn from one sample of a study of blood T cell repertoires in COVID-19. Using immunoSEQ multiplex PCR, the repertoire was profiled, and TCRdb retains in-frame clones only, with some absent. The top ten clones hold approximately 18% of a sample with 100,000 to 150,000 clones, 81% of them seen once. What was sequenced was peripheral blood. The receptors here all came from a man younger than 40 with COVID-19, enrolled during active disease. Both conserved end residues are part of each CDR3. The D gene is left open where the match is weak. Size tells how often a clone was seen (once, few, many) or the class of an expanded clone, and some rows leave it out.

len,j_gene,v_gene,abundance,d_gene,CDR3aa,CDR3nt
14,TRBJ2-3,TRBV24-1,NA,NA,CATSDWPEVDTQYF,TGTGCCACCAGTGATTGGCCGGAGGTAGATACGCAGTATTTT
16,TRBJ1-4,TRBV30,NA,TRBD1,CAWSPPPDRVGEKLFF,TGTGCCTGGAGTCCGCCGCCCGACAGGGTGGGAGAAAAACTGTTTTTT
15,TRBJ1-4,TRBV5-4,NA,TRBD1,CASSSQGLGNEKLFF,TGTGCCAGCAGCTCACAGGGGTTGGGTAATGAAAAACTGTTTTTT
17,TRBJ1-1,TRBV5-6,many,NA,CASSLTREVYMNTEAFF,TGTGCCAGCAGCTTGACCCGGGAGGTATACATGAACACTGAAGCTTTCTTT
16,TRBJ2-1,TRBV5-6,NA,TRBD1,CASSLGAGTATGEQFF,TGTGCCAGCAGCTTGGGTGCCGGGACAGCTACCGGAGAGCAGTTCTTC
16,TRBJ2-3,TRBV9,NA,TRBD2,CASSPSSGGSGVAQYF,TGTGCCAGCAGCCCATCTAGCGGGGGGTCCGGTGTAGCGCAGTATTTT
14,TRBJ2-2,TRBV24-1,NA,NA,CATSPLADTGELFF,TGTGCCACCAGTCCCCTCGCGGACACCGGGGAGCTGTTTTTT
16,TRBJ2-4,TRBV10-1,NA,TRBD2,CASSEGVAGAKNIQYF,TGCGCCAGCAGTGAGGGAGTAGCGGGAGCCAAAAACATTCAGTACTTC
15,TRBJ2-7,TRBV7-9,NA,TRBD2,CASSLGPSGDYEQYF,TGTGCCAGCAGCTTAGGTCCTAGCGGGGATTACGAGCAGTACTTC
14,TRBJ2-1,TRBV6-5,few,NA,CASSAVEPYNEQFF,TGTGCCAGCAGCGCGGTGGAGCCCTACAATGAGCAGTTCTTC
14,TRBJ1-4,TRBV27,once,TRBD1,CASSDRGTHEKLFF,TGTGCCAGCAGTGACAGGGGAACTCATGAAAAACTGTTTTTT
17,TRBJ2-1,TRBV9,NA,TRBD2,CASSVAPRGAVYNEQFF,TGTGCCAGCAGCGTAGCCCCGCGGGGGGCCGTCTACAATGAGCAGTTCTTC
12,TRBJ2-7,TRBV3-1/TRBV3-2,NA,NA,CASSHEYGEQYF,TGTGCCAGCAGCCATGAGTACGGCGAGCAGTACTTC
11,TRBJ1-2,TRBV20-1,few,NA,CSAREAGGYTF,TGCAGTGCTAGAGAGGCAGGGGGCTACACCTTC
15,TRBJ1-1,TRBV5-6,NA,NA,CASSLGGGGNTEAFF,TGTGCCAGCAGCTTGGGTGGGGGCGGAAACACTGAAGCTTTCTTT
16,TRBJ2-3,TRBV19,once,NA,CASSMLRAVGTDTQYF,TGTGCCAGTAGTATGTTGAGGGCCGTTGGCACAGATACGCAGTATTTT
16,TRBJ2-3,TRBV7-2,NA,TRBD2,CASSLAGLALTDTQYF,TGTGCCAGCAGCTTAGCAGGACTAGCGCTTACAGATACGCAGTATTTT
15,TRBJ1-2,TRBV4-2,NA,TRBD1,CASSQDWGDRDGYTF,TGTGCCAGCAGCCAAGATTGGGGGGACAGAGATGGCTACACCTTC
14,TRBJ1-1,TRBV30,NA,TRBD1,CAWKGAGRDTEAFF,TGTGCCTGGAAGGGGGCGGGACGAGACACTGAAGCTTTCTTT
13,TRBJ2-7,TRBV11-3,few,NA,CASSPRLAGEQYF,TGTGCCAGCAGCCCCCGACTCGCGGGAGAGCAGTACTTC
13,TRBJ1-2,TRBV12-3/TRBV12-4,NA,TRBD1,CASSPKTGFGYTF,TGTGCCAGCAGTCCAAAGACAGGGTTTGGCTACACCTTC
12,TRBJ2-7,TRBV2,NA,NA,CASSDFRVEQYF,TGTGCCAGCAGTGACTTCAGGGTTGAGCAGTACTTC
13,TRBJ2-7,TRBV29-1,few,NA,CSVSQRFPGEQYF,TGCAGCGTTTCCCAGCGGTTTCCCGGCGAGCAGTACTTC
15,TRBJ2-1,TRBV7-3,NA,TRBD1,CASSSQGGQGDEQFF,TGTGCCAGCAGCTCCCAGGGGGGACAGGGGGATGAGCAGTTCTTC
15,TRBJ1-3,TRBV6-5,NA,NA,CASSYSGGTGNTIYF,TGTGCCAGCAGTTACTCTGGGGGGACTGGAAACACCATATATTTT
20,TRBJ2-7,TRBV3-1/TRBV3-2,NA,TRBD2,CASSQSPGQWTSGTPYEQYF,TGTGCCAGCAGCCAATCCCCGGGACAATGGACTAGCGGAACCCCCTACGAGCAGTACTTC
13,TRBJ1-5,TRBV6-6,NA,NA,CASSSFYRQPQHF,TGTGCCAGCAGTTCCTTCTACCGGCAGCCCCAGCATTTT
15,TRBJ2-3,TRBV2,NA,TRBD2,CASGKGLAGTDTQYF,TGTGCCAGCGGAAAGGGACTAGCGGGCACAGATACGCAGTATTTT
13,TRBJ1-5,TRBV19,few,TRBD1,CASSMTGGGPQHF,TGTGCCAGTAGTATGACAGGGGGGGGGCCCCAGCATTTT
15,TRBJ1-5,TRBV5-6,NA,TRBD1,CASSFGTGGNQPQHF,TGTGCCAGCAGCTTCGGGACAGGGGGTAATCAGCCCCAGCATTTT
15,TRBJ1-3,TRBV7-8,many,TRBD1,CASSLTTGTGNTIYF,TGTGCCAGCAGCTTAACGACAGGGACGGGAAACACCATATATTTT
15,TRBJ1-1,TRBV5-6,NA,NA,CASSPVGALNTEAFF,TGTGCCAGCAGCCCCGTGGGGGCACTGAACACTGAAGCTTTCTTT
14,TRBJ2-5,TRBV7-2,NA,TRBD1,CASSLAQGRETQYF,TGTGCCAGCAGCTTAGCACAGGGGCGGGAGACCCAGTACTTC
14,TRBJ1-4,TRBV6-5,NA,TRBD1,CASSYGQGREKLFF,TGTGCCAGCAGTTATGGACAGGGTAGGGAAAAACTGTTTTTT
16,TRBJ2-5,TRBV28,NA,TRBD1,CASSSPLTGGGETQYF,TGTGCCAGCAGTTCACCCCTGACAGGGGGCGGGGAGACCCAGTACTTC
13,TRBJ2-7,TRBV10-3,NA,TRBD2,CAISEAGTYEQYF,TGTGCCATCAGTGAAGCGGGGACTTACGAGCAGTACTTC
14,TRBJ1-2,TRBV6-6,NA,NA,CASSPREGGGGYTF,TGTGCCAGCAGTCCCAGGGAGGGAGGGGGTGGCTACACCTTC
15,TRBJ1-5,TRBV19,NA,TRBD1,CASSATGEGNQPQHF,TGTGCCAGTAGCGCGACAGGGGAAGGCAATCAGCCCCAGCATTTT
14,TRBJ1-6,TRBV2,NA,TRBD1,CASNGQGSNSPLHF,TGTGCCAGCAATGGACAGGGGAGTAATTCACCCCTCCACTTT
19,TRBJ2-1,TRBV28,NA,TRBD2,CASSPILAGGLFERNEQFF,TGTGCCAGCAGTCCCATACTAGCGGGAGGTTTATTCGAGAGGAATGAGCAGTTCTTC
14,TRBJ2-7,TRBV11-2,NA,NA,CASSLRQDFYEQYF,TGTGCCAGCAGCCTGAGACAGGACTTCTACGAGCAGTACTTC
13,TRBJ1-1,TRBV11-3,few,TRBD1,CASSLPGGREAFF,TGTGCCAGCAGCCTCCCAGGGGGCCGTGAAGCTTTCTTT
14,TRBJ2-7,TRBV5-4,NA,TRBD1,CASSSTGGPYEQYF,TGTGCCAGCAGCTCGACAGGGGGGCCCTACGAGCAGTACTTC
12,TRBJ2-7,TRBV14,NA,NA,CASSKTEREQYF,TGTGCCAGCAGCAAGACGGAGAGAGAGCAGTACTTC
15,TRBJ2-7,TRBV11-3,NA,NA,CASSLAGGGSYEQYF,TGTGCCAGCAGCTTAGCGGGCGGAGGGTCCTACGAGCAGTACTTC
15,TRBJ1-6,TRBV11-2,NA,NA,CASSPGQSYNSPLHF,TGTGCCAGCAGCCCCGGACAGTCCTATAATTCACCCCTCCACTTT
16,TRBJ1-6,TRBV6-5,NA,NA,CASSYLWEEHNSPLHF,TGTGCCAGCAGTTACTTATGGGAGGAACATAATTCACCCCTCCACTTT
15,TRBJ2-2,TRBV30,NA,TRBD2,CAGQGLAGGAGELFF,TGTGCCGGCCAAGGACTAGCGGGGGGTGCCGGGGAGCTGTTTTTT
14,TRBJ1-4,TRBV19,NA,TRBD1,CASTSGQGNEKLFF,TGTGCCAGTACCTCCGGACAGGGTAATGAAAAACTGTTTTTT
14,TRBJ1-1,TRBV7-9,NA,TRBD1,CASSLAQGDTEAFF,TGTGCCAGCAGCTTAGCTCAGGGGGACACTGAAGCTTTCTTT
14,TRBJ1-4,TRBV7-5,NA,NA,CVRRGVPGGEKLFF,TGTGTCAGAAGGGGGGTCCCGGGAGGTGAAAAACTGTTTTTT
13,TRBJ1-4,TRBV28,NA,TRBD1,CASSFNRGEKLFF,TGTGCCAGCAGTTTTAACAGGGGTGAAAAACTGTTTTTT
15,TRBJ1-1,TRBV11-3,NA,TRBD1,CASSSRDRGHTEAFF,TGTGCCAGCAGCTCCCGGGACAGGGGGCATACTGAAGCTTTCTTT
17,TRBJ2-7,TRBV4-2,NA,TRBD2,CASSQERGGTTHYEQYF,TGTGCCAGCAGCCAAGAGAGGGGCGGGACTACCCATTACGAGCAGTACTTC
12,TRBJ1-3,TRBV29-1,NA,NA,CSVDSSGNTIYF,TGCAGCGTTGACAGCTCTGGAAACACCATATATTTT
14,TRBJ1-5,TRBV19,NA,NA,CASRNTGGNQPQHF,TGTGCCAGTAGAAACACGGGGGGTAATCAGCCCCAGCATTTT
15,TRBJ1-1,TRBV28,NA,NA,CASSSGQRANTEAFF,TGTGCCAGCAGTTCCGGACAGCGAGCAAACACTGAAGCTTTCTTT
15,TRBJ1-4,TRBV19,NA,NA,CASSWRDSTNEKLFF,TGTGCCAGTAGTTGGAGGGATTCAACTAATGAAAAACTGTTTTTT
15,TRBJ2-3,TRBV4-2,NA,NA,CASSQDHQGRDTQYF,TGTGCCAGCAGCCAAGATCATCAGGGGCGGGATACGCAGTATTTT